This T cell receptor beta chain was sequenced during a study of T cells in Graves' hyperthyroidism and ophthalmopathy (dated by TCRdb to about 2019). In the study overall: Peripheral blood samples were taken at the time of initial diagnosis, prior to any treatment. TCR V-J signatures able to tell the groups apart were searched for in a discovery cohort of around 95 patients, of whom around 42 had Graves' ophthalmopathy and about 55 had stable Graves' hyperthyroidism. An independent validation cohort of about 19 hyperthyroidism patients and approximately 15 patients who later progressed to ophthalmopathy tested prospective prediction of ophthalmopathy. For training and testing, the 100 or so patients in the discovery cohort were randomly divided in a 7:3 ratio. The study also compared thyroid tissue and blood T-cell repertoires from a handful of Graves' hyperthyroidism patients. After sampling, hyperthyroidism patients received methimazole starting at 30 mg daily, and ophthalmopathy patients received high-dose intravenous methylprednisolone. TCR Vbeta CDR3 sequencing of 120 to 150 peripheral blood samples (43 ophthalmopathy, under 80 hyperthyroidism and about 17 progressor patients) is reported in the paper.

In the case of this clonotype: Its antigen remains undetermined. There are no base qualities to consult, and no much larger clone falls within one base.

Beyond this particular receptor, the publication reports: Sample size was not statistically predetermined, and investigators were not blinded to group allocation. Most expanded thyroid clonotypes (frequency above 0.001) were also detected in blood, a finding suggesting that blood repertoires may reflect thyroid immune responses. A model built on a 13 V-J signature distinguished ophthalmopathy from stable hyperthyroidism, reaching 85% to 90% sensitivity and 81% to 83% specificity in cross-validation and 80%/75% in testing. In validation, the model predicted progression to ophthalmopathy a median of 6.5 months before onset, with about 67% sensitivity and 72.22% specificity.

There are 15 amino acids in the CDR3, from cysteine to phenylalanine inclusive. Here the CDR3 DNA is all that survives: 45 bases in frame from base 1. Looking up the germline V gene yields CDR1 MDHEN and CDR2 SYDVKM. Compared with germline, V lacks 5 bases and J lacks 3 bases; bases without a gene match: 10. TCR beta CDR3 regions were amplified from RNA transcripts. For the first round of RT-PCR on the TCR CDR3, the HTBI primer set was used together with the Qiagen OneStep RT-PCR kit. Libraries were constructed in a second round of multiplex PCR, after which size selection and purification were performed. Paired-end sequencing of the libraries was performed with 100 bp reads on an Illumina HiSeq2000. Per the authors' processing: Raw data were processed with SOAPnuke, discarding reads with adapters, uncalled bases, mean Phred below 15, or no exact constant-primer or identifier match. High-quality paired reads were merged using COPE v1.2.5, and each unique nucleotide sequence was defined as a clonotype. MiTCR v1.1 was used to align the clonotypes against IMGT TRBV, TRBD and TRBJ reference segments. The analysis was restricted to V-J combinations with a frequency above 0.0001, which together covered about 99% of the repertoires. The TCS score was defined as the ratio of F50 (clonal expansion) to E x V (chaos), calculated using BLOSUM62-based TCRdist between CDR3 peptides within each V-J. Welch's t-statistics and random forest reduced roughly 530 V-J features to roughly 13, which were used in a naive Bayes classifier (R e1071). Starting from the raw public reads, TCRdb applied fastp trimming at Q25, assembled clones with MiXCR and retained in-frame beta chains. When rows share a CDR3 protein, they turn into one entry using the most common DNA and genes. TCRdb, not the original authors, processed these V and J calls. This sample has approximately 640,000 distinct CDR3 sequences in its table, and around 15% of those were observed once. The top ten hold 3.8% of the sample.

Graves' hyperthyroidism was defined as stable when no progression to ophthalmopathy occurred over 18 months of follow-up. Hyperthyroidism patients were aged 18 to 65 years and newly diagnosed, with disease duration of less than 2 months. The study excluded patients with uncontrolled infections, other autoimmune diseases, pregnancy or lactation. Diagnoses were established on the basis of clinical symptoms, serum thyroxine and TRAb, thyroid ultrasound, and orbital computed tomography. PBMCs were separated from under 12 ml of fresh peripheral blood using Ficoll-Paque density gradient centrifugation. Trizol reagent was used to extract total RNA, and RNA quality was then checked on an Agilent 2100 Bioanalyzer.

The sequence came from a woman aged 30 to 39 with Graves' hyperthyroidism. The chain uses TRBV28 and TRBJ2-7; TRBD1 fits 7 bases in the junction. The material sequenced was blood. The bases are TGTGCCAGCAGTGAAGGGGTAGGGGGCTTCTACGAGCAGTACTTC. This is translated as CASSEGVGGFYEQYF.